Sequencing of this T cell receptor beta chain was carried out in a study of long-term antiretroviral therapy in people with HIV. Study findings and constraints: Despite increasing after ART, diversity remained lower than that of transplant donor controls. Collection of the blood, which took place between the mid-2000s and the late 2010s, possibly occurred under older ART regimens.

Comments on this clone: Its antigen remains unidentified.

Germline V lookup: CDR1 SGHVS, CDR2 FQNEAQ. The CDR3 loop spans 13 amino acids. V was cut by 2 bases and J by 1 base, with 5 bases left in between. They ran version v3.0 of the immunoSEQ assay at survey level. Sequencing used immunoSEQ multiplex PCR; TCRdb keeps in-frame clones, though not all of them. The table lists 20,000 or so clones, roughly 86% of them singletons. A minimum of one pre-ART and two post-ART PBMC samples existed for each donor. The source was unsorted PBMCs, collected 0.5 years after starting antiretroviral therapy. This TCR derives from a man aged 40-55 years with HIV. The chain couples TRBV7-8 to TRBJ1-2; a weak D match, TRBD1 (5 bases). DNA of the CDR3: TGTGCCAGCAGCTTACAGGGTAACTATGGCTACACCTTC. It encodes CASSLQGNYGYTF.